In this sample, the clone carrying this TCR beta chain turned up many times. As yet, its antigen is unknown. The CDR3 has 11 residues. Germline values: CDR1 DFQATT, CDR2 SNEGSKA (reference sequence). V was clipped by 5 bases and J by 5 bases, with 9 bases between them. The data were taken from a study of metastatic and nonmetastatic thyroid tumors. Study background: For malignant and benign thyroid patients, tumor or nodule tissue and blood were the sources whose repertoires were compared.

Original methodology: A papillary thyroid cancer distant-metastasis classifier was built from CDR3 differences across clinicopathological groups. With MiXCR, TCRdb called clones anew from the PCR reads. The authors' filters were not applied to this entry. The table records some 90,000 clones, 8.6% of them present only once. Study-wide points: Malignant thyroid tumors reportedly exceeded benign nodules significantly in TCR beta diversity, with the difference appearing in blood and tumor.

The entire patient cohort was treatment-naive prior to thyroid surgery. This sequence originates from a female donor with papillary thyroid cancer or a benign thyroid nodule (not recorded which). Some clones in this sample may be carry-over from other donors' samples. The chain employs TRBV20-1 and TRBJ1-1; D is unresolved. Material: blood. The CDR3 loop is CSASPRTEAFF. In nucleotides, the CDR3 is TGCAGTGCTTCCCCGCGGACTGAAGCTTTCTTT.